This T cell receptor (beta chain) derives from a study of T cell responses to AZD1222 COVID-19 vaccine listed by TCRdb under 2021. Context from the whole study: A total of 233 trial participants underwent TCR sequencing, of whom around 200 received two doses of AZD1222 and some 25 received two doses of the MenACWY control vaccine. Trial participants were enrolled by age into 18-55, 56-69 and 70-plus year subgroups, with approximately 150, 30 and 60 TCR-sequenced participants respectively.

Spanning cysteine to phenylalanine, the CDR3 consists of 13 amino acids. Only the CDR3 portion is preserved as DNA: 39 bases, with reading frame beginning at the first base. Per the germline V gene (reference sequence), SEHNR is the CDR1 and FQNEAQ is the CDR2. The germline ends are 8 bases apart after V is trimmed by 1 base and J by 8 bases. The paper as a whole reports these results and caveats: Conclusions about previously exposed vaccinees are limited, since just five or six AZD1222 recipients were seropositive for SARS-CoV-2 at baseline. Reportedly, almost half of the unique spike-specific TCRs recognized epitopes lying outside the regions that are mutated in the B.1.351 and B.1.1.7 variants. No day 14 peak-response samples were available, so repertoires were characterized only after the peak T cell response. The 56-69-year group was small, and its depth increase did not reach significance, likely because of low power. After two AZD1222 doses, both the breadth and the depth of spike-specific TCRs were significantly higher than at day 0 and than in MenACWY recipients. The whole spike protein was spanned by vaccine-associated CD4 TCRs, and dominant responses were seen in regions 160-218 and 743-854. Most participants were white British and females outnumbered males, and the authors suggested that clonal diversity may have been underestimated.

The sample's time point label, decoded: about 28 days (+/-7) after the second vaccine dose. AZD1222 recipients with second doses at about 4 weeks or about 12 weeks were pooled, because spike-specific TCR depth and breadth did not differ between schedules. Vaccinee samples came from UK trials COV001 and COV002, including a single-blind randomized controlled phase 2/3 trial of AZD1222 (ChAdOx1 nCoV-19) in healthy adults. For TCRbeta chain sequencing, PBMC samples were collected from trial participants at day 0 and at day 28 after the second dose. The CDR3 regions of human TCRbeta chains were analyzed by immunosequencing. The authors processed their data as follows. TCRs in the repertoires were matched against a reference library of SARS-CoV-2-specific TCRs that had been generated with the MIRA antigen-specificity platform. Breadth was defined as the fraction of unique TCRs that were SARS-CoV-2-associated. Depth was defined as the fraction of total T cells that were SARS-CoV-2-associated. Each spike-specific TCR was assigned to its reactive spike region and to a CD4 or CD8 class using the MIRA data. Log10-transformed breadth and depth values were compared by one-way ANOVA with Sidak's multiple comparisons tests. TCRdb mirrors the immuneACCESS table, restricted to in-frame sequences. Some clones are absent from its copies; in checked studies, under half trace to an unresolved V gene, and the reason for the others is unknown. D and trimming were read from the DNA, whereas the V and J calls and clone size are those reported in that table. This sample lists more than 120,000 clones; around nine tenths were detected once. The ten biggest clones cover roughly 1.5% of the sample.

Note on this clone: This clone's antigen is unknown. One base away there is no much larger clone; base qualities are not given.

Here the sequenced sample was peripheral blood, taken 28 days after the second AZD1222 dose. In this chain, TRBV7-9 is recombined with TRBJ1-4; no D segment can be confidently identified. The origin of this receptor is an adult who received the AZD1222 COVID-19 vaccine. The CDR3 loop reads CASSLEQLEKLFF. The DNA sequence is TGTGCCAGCAGCTTAGAACAACTCGAAAAACTGTTTTTT.